The clone carrying this T cell receptor (beta chain) was observed a few times. The germline CDR1 and CDR2 sequences are LNHNV and YYDKDF (reference sequence). Trimming cost V 2 bases and J 8 bases, with 16 bases left between them. The CDR3 runs 15 residues. The sample is drawn from a study of OX40 agonist ivuxolimab in advanced cancers. Method: immunoSEQ multiplex PCR; TCRdb's copy keeps in-frame clones and lacks some. The table lists some 15,000 clones, around 80% of them singletons. The V and J genes are TRBV15 and TRBJ2-1; D is possibly TRBD1 (7 bases). The TCR was taken from an adult with an advanced solid tumor such as melanoma, head and neck, liver or kidney cancer. The sample here was CD4+ or CD8+ T cells sorted from blood, taken in a trial of the OX40 agonist ivuxolimab. For the CDR3, the DNA is TGTGCCACCAGCAGACCAGGGGGGAGTAGCGATGAGCAGTTCTTC. Amino acid sequence: CATSRPGGSSDEQFF. Complete variable domain (other parts from reference TRBV15 and TRBJ2-1): DAMVIQNPRYQVTQFGKPVTLSCSQTLNHNVMYWYQQKSSQAPKLLFHYYDKDFNNEADTPDNFQSRRPNTSFCFLDIRSPGLGDTAMYLCATSRPGGSSDEQFFGPGTRLTVL.